The entry that follows covers one T cell receptor beta chain sequence. The data originate from a study of cytomegalovirus exposure and HLA in healthy donors. This CDR3 spans 16 amino acids. Germline CDR1 is SNHLY and CDR2 is FYNNEI. V gave up 4 bases and J gave up 4 bases; unmatched junction bases: 13. Vbeta (60) and Jbeta (13) primers were used in the PCR. Generated by immunoSEQ multiplex PCR, the TCRdb table keeps only in-frame clones and is missing some. The repertoire holds 280,000 or so clones, with 80% to 90% as singletons. Sample: PBMCs. The V gene is TRBV2, the J gene TRBJ2-7; 7 bases agree with TRBD1. This TCR was sampled from a woman aged 18-29 years in good health and CMV-seronegative. The CDR3 coding sequence is TGTGCCAGCAGTGGAGTGGAGGAGACAGGGCCGTACGAGCAGTACTTC. Its protein is CASSGVEETGPYEQYF.